This T cell receptor (beta chain) originates from a study of CD8 T cells in ankylosing spondylitis. Overall study results and limits: The study looked at matched synovial fluid samples from ankylosing spondylitis patients. Disease-linked clones were reported to be significantly enriched there. A CD8+ phenotype characterized the disease-linked clones, which were relatively rare in peripheral blood. There was a TCR beta motif, made of eight highly homologous variants, that appeared characteristic of ankylosing spondylitis blood. Reactive arthritis synovial fluid and blood were previously reported to contain some motif variants.

This clonotype was picked up a small number of times. Antigen specificity is unknown. Making the TCR beta libraries involved quantitative 5'-RACE with molecular barcodes. From the 5' RACE reads, TCRdb called clonotypes with MiXCR, one entry per CDR3 protein. The sample holds fewer than 650,000 distinct CDR3 sequences, over 9.5% seen once. The length of the CDR3 is 14 residues. Germline CDR1 and CDR2: LGHDT and YNNKEL (reference sequence). The V end was cut by 1 base, the J end by 6 bases, with 12 bases between. The TCR originated in a male donor with ankylosing spondylitis. The chain has TRBV3-1 and TRBJ1-1; TRBD1 might be the D (5 bases). The sequenced material came from blood, either unsorted or a sorted T cell fraction (not recorded which). CDR3 coding DNA: TGTGCCAGCAGCCAAGTTTCGGAAGGGGCTGAAGCTTTCTTT. Residues: CASSQVSEGAEAFF. The full variable domain, its missing parts supplied by reference TRBV3-1 and TRBJ1-1, is DTAVSQTPKYLVTQMGNDKSIKCEQNLGHDTMYWYKQDSKKFLKIMFSYNNKELIINETVPNRFSPKSPDKAHLNLHINSLELGDSAVYFCASSQVSEGAEAFFGQGTRLTVV.